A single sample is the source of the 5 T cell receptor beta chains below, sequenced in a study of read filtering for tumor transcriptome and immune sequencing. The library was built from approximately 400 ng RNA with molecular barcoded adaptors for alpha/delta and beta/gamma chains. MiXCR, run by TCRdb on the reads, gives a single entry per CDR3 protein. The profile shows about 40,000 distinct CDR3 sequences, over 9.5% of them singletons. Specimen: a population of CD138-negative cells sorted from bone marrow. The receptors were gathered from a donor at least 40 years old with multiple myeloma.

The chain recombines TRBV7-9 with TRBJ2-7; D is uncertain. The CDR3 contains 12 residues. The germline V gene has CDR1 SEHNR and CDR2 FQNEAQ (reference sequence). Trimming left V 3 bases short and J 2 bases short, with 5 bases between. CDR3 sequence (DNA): TGTGCCAGCAGCTTCGTCCCCTACGAGCAGTACTTC. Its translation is CASSFVPYEQYF.

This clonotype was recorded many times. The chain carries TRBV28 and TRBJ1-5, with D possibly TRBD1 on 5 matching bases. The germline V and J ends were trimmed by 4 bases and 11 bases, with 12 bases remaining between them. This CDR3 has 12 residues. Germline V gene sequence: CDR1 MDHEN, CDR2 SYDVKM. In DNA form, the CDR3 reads TGTGCCAGCAGTTGGGGGGGTAGCGCCCAGCATTTT. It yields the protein CASSWGGSAQHF.

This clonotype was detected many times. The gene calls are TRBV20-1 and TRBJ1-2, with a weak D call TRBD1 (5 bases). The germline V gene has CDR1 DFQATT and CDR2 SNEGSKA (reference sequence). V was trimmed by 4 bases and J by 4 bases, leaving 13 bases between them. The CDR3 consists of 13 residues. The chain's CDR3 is CSAKLGTGYGYTF. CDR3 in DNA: TGCAGTGCTAAGCTAGGAACAGGCTATGGCTACACCTTC.

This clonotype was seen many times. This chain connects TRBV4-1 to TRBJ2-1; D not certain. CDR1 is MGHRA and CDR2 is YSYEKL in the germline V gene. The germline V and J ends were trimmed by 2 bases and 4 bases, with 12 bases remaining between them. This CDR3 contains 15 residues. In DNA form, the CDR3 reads TGCGCCAGCAGCCAAAGATCGTCAGCGTACAATGAGCAGTTCTTC. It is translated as CASSQRSSAYNEQFF.

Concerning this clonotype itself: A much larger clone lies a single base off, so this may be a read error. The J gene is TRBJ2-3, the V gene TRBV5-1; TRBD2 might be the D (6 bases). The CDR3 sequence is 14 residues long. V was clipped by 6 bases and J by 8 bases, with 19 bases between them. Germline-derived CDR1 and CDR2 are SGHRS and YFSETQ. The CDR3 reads CASKDPGGAGTQYF. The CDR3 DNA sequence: TGCGCCAGCAAGGACCCCGGGGGTGCAGGTACGCAGTATTTT.